These T cell receptor beta chains were read from a single sample in a study of T cell changes during pregnancy in multiple sclerosis. Sequencing was performed with immunoSEQ multiplex PCR; in TCRdb, only in-frame clones are kept and a portion is missing. This table holds tens of thousands of clones, 90% to 95% found once. Sequences were derived from peripheral blood, sampled in the third trimester of pregnancy. The receptor source for this set is a female donor in good health, enrolled as a control in a pregnancy study. Both conserved end residues are part of each CDR3. A D gene is named only where the DNA matches it firmly. A row's size may be missing; if present it is once, few, many or a size class.

D gene: TRBD2; J gene: TRBJ2-7; V gene: TRBV4-1; CDR3 length: 17; clone size: .; CDR3 protein: CASSQRLLAVESYEQYF; CDR3 DNA: TGCGCCAGCAGCCAAAGACTTCTAGCGGTTGAATCCTACGAGCAGTACTTC
D gene: TRBD1; J gene: TRBJ1-1; V gene: TRBV19; CDR3 length: 17; clone size: .; CDR3 protein: CASSIRGQGEMNTEAFF; CDR3 DNA: TGTGCCAGTAGTATAAGGGGACAGGGGGAAATGAACACTGAAGCTTTCTTT
D gene: .; J gene: TRBJ2-1; V gene: TRBV5-1; CDR3 length: 15; clone size: .; CDR3 protein: CASSLDQTIGIEQFF; CDR3 DNA: TGCGCCAGCAGCTTGGACCAGACAATCGGTATTGAGCAGTTCTTC
D gene: .; J gene: TRBJ1-1; V gene: TRBV10-2; CDR3 length: 11; clone size: .; CDR3 protein: CASRREGKAFF; CDR3 DNA: TGCGCCAGCAGGAGGGAAGGAAAAGCTTTCTTT
D gene: .; J gene: TRBJ2-2; V gene: TRBV7-2; CDR3 length: 15; clone size: .; CDR3 protein: CASSPDNRVTGELFF; CDR3 DNA: TGTGCCAGCAGCCCGGATAACAGGGTCACCGGGGAGCTGTTTTTT
D gene: TRBD2; J gene: TRBJ2-3; V gene: TRBV5-4; CDR3 length: 14; clone size: .; CDR3 protein: CASSPSGSTDTQYF; CDR3 DNA: TGTGCCAGCAGCCCTAGCGGGAGCACAGATACGCAGTATTTT
D gene: .; J gene: TRBJ2-7; V gene: TRBV27; CDR3 length: 14; clone size: .; CDR3 protein: CASSPGDLLYEQYF; CDR3 DNA: TGTGCCAGCAGTCCAGGGGACCTATTATACGAGCAGTACTTC
D gene: TRBD1; J gene: TRBJ2-2; V gene: TRBV25-1; CDR3 length: 16; clone size: .; CDR3 protein: CASSDSGTGGTGELFF; CDR3 DNA: TGTGCCAGCAGTGACTCCGGGACAGGGGGTACCGGGGAGCTGTTTTTT
D gene: TRBD1; J gene: TRBJ1-2; V gene: TRBV19; CDR3 length: 18; clone size: .; CDR3 protein: CASDNRRDSHLANYGYTF; CDR3 DNA: TGTGCCAGTGATAATAGGCGGGACAGCCACCTTGCTAACTATGGCTACACCTTC
D gene: .; J gene: TRBJ1-5; V gene: TRBV6-6; CDR3 length: 14; clone size: .; CDR3 protein: CASRETGTVEPQHF; CDR3 DNA: TGTGCCAGCAGAGAAACAGGGACGGTTGAGCCCCAGCATTTT
D gene: .; J gene: TRBJ2-2; V gene: TRBV5-8; CDR3 length: 14; clone size: .; CDR3 protein: CASSLRQNTGELFF; CDR3 DNA: TGTGCCAGCAGCTTACGACAGAACACCGGGGAGCTGTTTTTT
D gene: .; J gene: TRBJ1-3; V gene: TRBV19; CDR3 length: 16; clone size: .; CDR3 protein: CASSIEVLASGNTIYF; CDR3 DNA: TGTGCCAGTAGTATCGAAGTTCTAGCCTCTGGAAACACCATATATTTT
D gene: .; J gene: TRBJ1-2; V gene: TRBV6-1; CDR3 length: 13; clone size: .; CDR3 protein: CASISRREDGYTF; CDR3 DNA: TGTGCCAGCATCTCCCGGAGGGAAGATGGCTACACCTTC
D gene: TRBD1; J gene: TRBJ1-1; V gene: TRBV29-1; CDR3 length: 13; clone size: .; CDR3 protein: CSVAAGGNTEAFF; CDR3 DNA: TGCAGCGTTGCCGCAGGGGGCAACACTGAAGCTTTCTTT
D gene: .; J gene: TRBJ1-6; V gene: TRBV4-3; CDR3 length: 16; clone size: .; CDR3 protein: CASSRPRGDPNSPLHF; CDR3 DNA: TGCGCCAGCAGCCGCCCTCGGGGGGACCCTAATTCACCCCTCCACTTT
D gene: .; J gene: TRBJ1-2; V gene: TRBV21-1; CDR3 length: 15; clone size: .; CDR3 protein: CAGGTGGETNYGYTF; CDR3 DNA: TGTGCAGGGGGCACAGGGGGTGAGACTAACTATGGCTACACCTTC
D gene: .; J gene: TRBJ2-5; V gene: TRBV5-1; CDR3 length: 14; clone size: .; CDR3 protein: CASSLLGAPETQYF; CDR3 DNA: TGCGCCAGCAGCTTGCTTGGAGCGCCAGAGACCCAGTACTTC
D gene: TRBD2; J gene: TRBJ2-1; V gene: TRBV7-9; CDR3 length: 15; clone size: .; CDR3 protein: CASSTLAVLYNEQFF; CDR3 DNA: TGTGCCAGCAGCACCCTAGCGGTTCTGTACAATGAGCAGTTCTTC
D gene: .; J gene: TRBJ2-1; V gene: TRBV9; CDR3 length: 14; clone size: .; CDR3 protein: CASSVVGRTNEQFF; CDR3 DNA: TGTGCCAGCAGCGTAGTCGGACGGACTAATGAGCAGTTCTTC
D gene: TRBD2; J gene: TRBJ2-1; V gene: TRBV5-1; CDR3 length: 16; clone size: .; CDR3 protein: CASSLGRERLHNEQFF; CDR3 DNA: TGCGCCAGCAGTCTGGGGCGGGAGAGACTCCACAATGAGCAGTTCTTC
D gene: TRBD2; J gene: TRBJ2-3; V gene: TRBV9; CDR3 length: 16; clone size: .; CDR3 protein: CASSVGASGPTDTQYF; CDR3 DNA: TGTGCCAGCAGCGTAGGCGCTAGCGGGCCGACAGATACGCAGTATTTT
D gene: .; J gene: TRBJ1-1; V gene: TRBV11-2; CDR3 length: 13; clone size: .; CDR3 protein: CASSFLARDQAFF; CDR3 DNA: TGTGCCAGCAGCTTTTTAGCGCGGGACCAAGCTTTCTTT
D gene: TRBD2; J gene: TRBJ2-7; V gene: TRBV4-3; CDR3 length: 17; clone size: .; CDR3 protein: CASSQEPSGRAYYEQYF; CDR3 DNA: TGCGCCAGCAGCCAAGAGCCTAGCGGGAGGGCCTACTACGAGCAGTACTTC
D gene: TRBD2; J gene: TRBJ2-1; V gene: TRBV5-1; CDR3 length: 15; clone size: .; CDR3 protein: CASSFRLAGNNEQFF; CDR3 DNA: TGCGCCAGCAGCTTTAGACTAGCGGGTAACAATGAGCAGTTCTTC
D gene: .; J gene: TRBJ1-4; V gene: TRBV21-1; CDR3 length: 10; clone size: once; CDR3 protein: CASSAGKLFF; CDR3 DNA: TGTGCCAGCAGCGCAGGAAAACTGTTTTTT
D gene: .; J gene: TRBJ1-1; V gene: TRBV27; CDR3 length: 13; clone size: .; CDR3 protein: CASSFTGLTEAFF; CDR3 DNA: TGTGCCAGCAGTTTTACAGGGCTAACTGAAGCTTTCTTT
D gene: .; J gene: TRBJ2-3; V gene: TRBV6-5; CDR3 length: 14; clone size: few; CDR3 protein: CASSYSTSTDTQYF; CDR3 DNA: TGTGCCAGCAGTTACTCGACTAGCACAGATACGCAGTATTTT
D gene: TRBD2; J gene: TRBJ2-5; V gene: TRBV2; CDR3 length: 18; clone size: .; CDR3 protein: CASTVLGLAGKGGETQYF; CDR3 DNA: TGTGCCAGCACCGTCTTGGGACTAGCGGGAAAGGGTGGGGAGACCCAGTACTTC
D gene: TRBD2; J gene: TRBJ2-7; V gene: TRBV15; CDR3 length: 15; clone size: .; CDR3 protein: CATSRVGAGGYEQYF; CDR3 DNA: TGTGCCACCAGCAGAGTTGGGGCGGGAGGTTACGAGCAGTACTTC
D gene: TRBD2; J gene: TRBJ2-5; V gene: TRBV2; CDR3 length: 15; clone size: .; CDR3 protein: CASSHVWDYQETQYF; CDR3 DNA: TGTGCCAGCAGTCACGTCTGGGACTATCAAGAGACCCAGTACTTC
D gene: .; J gene: TRBJ1-4; V gene: TRBV7-9; CDR3 length: 14; clone size: .; CDR3 protein: CASSLQGFNEKLFF; CDR3 DNA: TGTGCCAGCAGCTTACAGGGGTTTAATGAAAAACTGTTTTTT
D gene: .; J gene: TRBJ1-2; V gene: TRBV9; CDR3 length: 13; clone size: .; CDR3 protein: CASSVHPGYGYTF; CDR3 DNA: TGTGCCAGCAGCGTCCACCCAGGGTATGGCTACACCTTC
D gene: TRBD2; J gene: TRBJ2-7; V gene: TRBV28; CDR3 length: 17; clone size: .; CDR3 protein: CASSLGGWGGADYEQYF; CDR3 DNA: TGTGCCAGCAGTTTGGGGGGGTGGGGAGGGGCGGACTACGAGCAGTACTTC
D gene: .; J gene: TRBJ2-5; V gene: TRBV7-9; CDR3 length: 13; clone size: .; CDR3 protein: CASSSRGQETQYF; CDR3 DNA: TGTGCCAGCAGCTCGCGGGGACAAGAGACCCAGTACTTC
D gene: .; J gene: TRBJ2-7; V gene: TRBV10-3; CDR3 length: 18; clone size: .; CDR3 protein: CAISESFSRRGAGYEQYF; CDR3 DNA: TGTGCCATCAGTGAGTCATTTTCCCGTCGGGGGGCGGGTTACGAGCAGTACTTC
D gene: .; J gene: TRBJ1-2; V gene: TRBV5-4; CDR3 length: 13; clone size: .; CDR3 protein: CASSADSIGGYTF; CDR3 DNA: TGTGCCAGCAGCGCTGACAGTATAGGAGGCTACACCTTC
D gene: .; J gene: TRBJ2-2; V gene: TRBV7-2; CDR3 length: 12; clone size: .; CDR3 protein: CASSFPAGELFF; CDR3 DNA: TGTGCCAGCAGCTTTCCAGCCGGGGAGCTGTTTTTT
D gene: TRBD1; J gene: TRBJ1-4; V gene: TRBV11-2; CDR3 length: 16; clone size: .; CDR3 protein: CASSLGPGQSYEKLFF; CDR3 DNA: TGTGCCAGCAGCTTAGGTCCGGGACAGTCCTATGAAAAACTGTTTTTT
D gene: .; J gene: TRBJ1-1; V gene: TRBV6-5; CDR3 length: 15; clone size: .; CDR3 protein: CASSYFRGANTEAFF; CDR3 DNA: TGTGCCAGCAGTTACTTCAGGGGAGCGAACACTGAAGCTTTCTTT
D gene: TRBD1; J gene: TRBJ2-7; V gene: TRBV5-1; CDR3 length: 18; clone size: .; CDR3 protein: CASSPHPNRQGASYEQYF; CDR3 DNA: TGCGCCAGCAGCCCCCACCCGAACAGACAGGGGGCTTCCTACGAGCAGTACTTC
D gene: .; J gene: TRBJ1-1; V gene: TRBV25-1; CDR3 length: 13; clone size: .; CDR3 protein: CASSWTTTGEAFF; CDR3 DNA: TGTGCCAGCAGTTGGACCACAACAGGTGAAGCTTTCTTT
D gene: .; J gene: TRBJ1-1; V gene: TRBV19; CDR3 length: 15; clone size: .; CDR3 protein: CASSPPRGRNTEAFF; CDR3 DNA: TGTGCCAGTAGTCCCCCCCGAGGAAGAAACACTGAAGCTTTCTTT
D gene: TRBD1; J gene: TRBJ1-1; V gene: TRBV14; CDR3 length: 12; clone size: few; CDR3 protein: CASSRQGIEAFF; CDR3 DNA: TGTGCCAGCAGCCGACAGGGGATTGAAGCTTTCTTT
D gene: TRBD1; J gene: TRBJ1-2; V gene: TRBV15; CDR3 length: 16; clone size: .; CDR3 protein: CATSRGDRSGEDGYTF; CDR3 DNA: TGTGCCACCAGCAGAGGGGACAGATCTGGGGAGGATGGCTACACCTTC
D gene: .; J gene: TRBJ1-1; V gene: TRBV29-1; CDR3 length: 12; clone size: .; CDR3 protein: CSVETENTEAFF; CDR3 DNA: TGCAGCGTTGAAACAGAGAACACTGAAGCTTTCTTT
D gene: .; J gene: TRBJ1-2; V gene: TRBV19; CDR3 length: 14; clone size: .; CDR3 protein: CASSIGRGAYGYTF; CDR3 DNA: TGTGCCAGTAGTATTGGCAGGGGAGCCTATGGCTACACCTTC
D gene: .; J gene: TRBJ2-2; V gene: TRBV4-1; CDR3 length: 15; clone size: .; CDR3 protein: CASSFGQGGTGELFF; CDR3 DNA: TGCGCCAGCAGCTTCGGGCAGGGGGGCACCGGGGAGCTGTTTTTT
D gene: TRBD2; J gene: TRBJ2-3; V gene: TRBV5-1; CDR3 length: 19; clone size: .; CDR3 protein: CASSLGTSGRMGNTDTQYF; CDR3 DNA: TGCGCCAGCAGCTTGGGCACTAGCGGGAGGATGGGAAACACAGATACGCAGTATTTT
D gene: .; J gene: TRBJ1-5; V gene: TRBV10-2; CDR3 length: 15; clone size: .; CDR3 protein: CASSETVYSNQPQHF; CDR3 DNA: TGCGCCAGCAGTGAGACAGTCTATAGCAATCAGCCCCAGCATTTT
D gene: TRBD1; J gene: TRBJ2-7; V gene: TRBV5-1; CDR3 length: 15; clone size: .; CDR3 protein: CASSLGTGDFYEQYF; CDR3 DNA: TGCGCCAGCAGCTTGGGGACAGGGGATTTCTACGAGCAGTACTTC
D gene: .; J gene: TRBJ1-5; V gene: TRBV4-3; CDR3 length: 14; clone size: .; CDR3 protein: CASSPTGNIQPQHF; CDR3 DNA: TGCGCCAGCAGCCCAACAGGGAATATACAGCCCCAGCATTTT
D gene: TRBD1; J gene: TRBJ2-7; V gene: TRBV6-5; CDR3 length: 14; clone size: .; CDR3 protein: CASGDRDSLNEQYF; CDR3 DNA: TGTGCCAGCGGAGACCGGGACAGCCTCAACGAGCAGTACTTC